Shown below are 14 T cell receptor beta chains from a single sample sequenced in a study of CD8+CD57+ T cells in acquired aplastic anemia. Using genomic DNA as the template, TCR beta VDJ and CDR3 profiling was carried out. TCRdb ran MiXCR on the reads and lists one entry per CDR3 protein. The sample shows about 180,000 distinct CDR3 sequences, 45% to 50% of them seen only once. Sequencing was done on a sample of sorted CD4+, CD8+, or CD8+CD57+ T cells (not recorded which) from PBMCs. The receptors here all came from a human donor in good health.

This clonotype was counted ten times or more. J is TRBJ2-1 and V is TRBV9; 8 bases map to TRBD2. CDR1 is SGDLS, CDR2 YYNGEE, per germline. This CDR3 is 15 amino acids long. V lost 4 bases to trimming and J lost 0 bases; unmatched junction nucleotides: 3. This CDR3 is CASSPSGGSYNEQFF. In DNA, the CDR3 is TGTGCCAGCAGCCCGAGCGGGGGCTCCTACAATGAGCAGTTCTTC.

There are many counts of this clonotype. The chain has TRBV2 and TRBJ2-7; no clear D. The germline V gene encodes CDR1 SNHLY and CDR2 FYNNEI. Trimming stripped 6 bases from V and 6 bases from J, with 9 bases between. This CDR3 comprises 11 residues. In nucleotides, the CDR3 is TGTGCCAGCAGGGGCGACTCCGAGCAGTACTTC. Its protein is CASRGDSEQYF.

This clonotype has more than one count but fewer than ten. The rearrangement joins TRBV20-1 to TRBJ1-2, with 7 bases identical to TRBD1. The length of the CDR3 is 13 residues. V shed 2 bases and J 8 bases; nucleotides not matched to a gene: 8. CDR1 DFQATT and CDR2 SNEGSKA come from the germline V gene (reference sequence). CDR3 in amino acids: CSARTTGIDGYTF. The CDR3 DNA reads as TGCAGTGCTAGAACGACAGGGATCGACGGCTACACCTTC.

This clonotype was counted ten times or more. CDR3 amino acids: CASSVSLAGGTDTQYF. The CDR3 bases are TGTGCCAGCAGCGTTTCACTAGCGGGGGGCACAGATACGCAGTATTTT. The chain joins TRBV7-2 to TRBJ2-3, with 11 bases lining up with TRBD2. Trimming took 5 bases from V and 1 from J; bases not matched to a gene: 5. Germline CDR1 reads SGHTA; CDR2 reads FQGNSA. This CDR3 region has 16 residues.

The chain recombines TRBV5-1 with TRBJ1-4; weak D call: TRBD1 (5 bases). Germline V gene sequence: CDR1 SGHRS, CDR2 YFSETQ. The CDR3 runs to 14 residues. Trimming cost V 5 bases and J 2 bases, with 10 bases left between them. CDR3 bases: TGCGCCAGCAGAACCGGGACCACTAATGAAAAACTGTTTTTT. Translated, it gives CASRTGTTNEKLFF.

This clonotype was observed many times. V is TRBV7-6 and J is TRBJ2-7, with TRBD2 matching over 9 bases. J gave up 6 bases and V 5 bases, and 11 bases lay outside the gene matches. The germline V gene encodes CDR1 SGHVS and CDR2 FNYEAQ. CDR3 length: 15 residues. The CDR3 protein is CASSPRGGLASEQYF. The CDR3 nucleotides read TGTGCCAGCAGCCCTCGCGGGGGACTAGCTTCCGAGCAGTACTTC.

The chain joins TRBV5-1 to TRBJ2-7; 8 bases fit TRBD1. After removal of 4 bases from V and 2 bases from J, the junction contained 8 bases not matched to a gene. CDR1 and CDR2 from the germline V gene are SGHRS and YFSETQ. CDR3 size: 15 residues. CDR3 coding DNA: TGCGCCAGCAGCCCGGGGACAGGACTCACCTACGAGCAGTACTTC. Protein: CASSPGTGLTYEQYF.

This clonotype was recorded many times. This chain joins TRBV6-5 and TRBJ2-1; 14 bases agree with TRBD2. V lost 4 bases to trimming and J lost 7 bases; unmatched junction nucleotides: 6. The germline gives CDR1 MNHEY, CDR2 SVGAGI. The CDR3 extends over 16 amino acids. CDR3: CASSLGLAGVRNEQFF. CDR3 nucleotide sequence: TGTGCCAGCAGTTTGGGACTAGCGGGAGTCCGAAATGAGCAGTTCTTC.

The chain uses TRBV5-5 and TRBJ2-5; the match to TRBD2 covers 7 bases. Per germline, CDR1 SGHKS and CDR2 YYEKEE (reference sequence). CDR3 size: 17 residues. Trimming took 0 bases from V and 4 from J; bases not matched to a gene: 12. This chain's CDR3 is CASSLASLGPGGETQYF. The CDR3 coding sequence is TGTGCCAGCAGCTTGGCTTCTTTGGGTCCGGGGGGAGAGACCCAGTACTTC. The full variable domain, completed using reference TRBV5-5 and TRBJ2-5, is DAGVTQSPTHLIKTRGQQVTLRCSPISGHKSVSWYQQVLGQGPQFIFQYYEKEERGRGNFPDRFSARQFPNYSSELNVNALLLGDSALYLCASSLASLGPGGETQYFGPGTRLLVL.

The sample holds many counts of this clonotype. V gene TRBV5-1 combines with J gene TRBJ2-1; 11 nucleotides align to TRBD2. Germline V gene data show CDR1 as SGHRS and CDR2 as YFSETQ. Trimming took 3 bases from V and 5 from J; bases not matched to a gene: 4. The CDR3 spans 15 residues. This CDR3 is CASSYSGRADNEQFF. For the CDR3, the DNA is TGCGCCAGCAGCTATAGCGGGAGGGCCGACAATGAGCAGTTCTTC.

At least ten counts were recorded for this clonotype. The rearrangement uses TRBV24-1 and TRBJ2-3, with D unclear. The CDR3 contains 11 residues. Trimming removed 4 bases from V and 4 bases from J, with 2 bases in between. CDR1 and CDR2 from the germline V gene are KGHDR and SFDVKD. The CDR3 DNA is TGTGCCACCAGTGACCCAGATACGCAGTATTTT. Translation: CATSDPDTQYF.

This clonotype was counted many times. The rearrangement joins TRBV2 to TRBJ1-2; 11 nucleotides agree with TRBD1. The germline V gene has CDR1 SNHLY and CDR2 FYNNEI. V shed 5 bases and J 8 bases; nucleotides not matched to a gene: 4. This CDR3 has 13 residues. The DNA of the CDR3 is TGTGCCAGCAGTCCGGACAGGGGGCAAGGCTACACCTTC. This codes for CASSPDRGQGYTF.

The V call is TRBV28, the J call TRBJ1-1; perhaps TRBD1 as D (6 bases). Germline values: CDR1 MDHEN, CDR2 SYDVKM. This CDR3 is 16 amino acids long. V lost 6 bases to trimming and J lost 0 bases, with 17 bases between them. In nucleotides, the CDR3 is TGTGCCAGCAGCCCAGATGGGTCAGGGGTGAACACTGAAGCTTTCTTT. It is translated as CASSPDGSGVNTEAFF.

The sample holds a few counts of this clonotype. The CDR3 bases are TGCAGCGTTGACGGACTAGGTAGAACAGATACGCAGTATTTT. Amino acid sequence: CSVDGLGRTDTQYF. The rearrangement uses TRBV29-1 and TRBJ2-3; 7 bases are shared with TRBD2. The CDR3 has 14 amino acids. Germline loops: CDR1 SQVTM, CDR2 ANQGSEA. Trimming removed 3 bases from V and 3 bases from J; junction bases left unmatched: 6.